These T cell receptor beta chains were read from a single sample in a study of blood T cell repertoires in COVID-19. TCRdb keeps only in-frame clones here, not all; method: immunoSEQ multiplex PCR. The repertoire holds 80,000 to 90,000 clones, with around 85% as singletons. The specimen was peripheral blood. The receptors here all came from a man aged 65 to 85 with acute or convalescent COVID-19. Both conserved end residues are part of each CDR3. For some rows the clone size is stated as once, few or many, or as a class when expanded; others skip it.

j_call v_call clone_size cdr3_aa
TRBJ1-2 TRBV10-3 - CAIRLDSLNYGYTF
TRBJ1-2 TRBV28 - CASSLPPGGGYTF
TRBJ2-3 TRBV6-5 - CASRGQGADTQYF
TRBJ1-3 TRBV4-1 - CASSRAESGNTIYF
TRBJ2-3 TRBV6-1 - CASSDSGRLVYMEYF
TRBJ1-6 TRBV5-1 once CASSPRTGLESPLHF
TRBJ2-3 TRBV10-3 - CAISGSGRFTDTQYF
TRBJ1-5 TRBV2 - CASSREVNQPQHF
TRBJ1-2 TRBV19 once CASRRDDREYYGYTF
TRBJ2-2 TRBV4-2 - CASSRDSAGGPGGGELFF
TRBJ2-7 TRBV20-1 - CSAGGEYEQYF
TRBJ2-1 TRBV6-5 - CASSSPSGVTYNEQFF
TRBJ1-1 TRBV5-6 once CASSLVGSYTEAFF
TRBJ1-1 TRBV30 - CAWGTGGTEAFF
TRBJ2-6 TRBV18 - CASSPRTGTGANVLTF
TRBJ2-5 TRBV6-4 few CASSKTSGVGETQYF
TRBJ1-1 TRBV10-3 - CAITEVQNGAEAFF
TRBJ2-4 TRBV28 few CASSRLGGASKNIQYF
TRBJ1-6 TRBV5-1 - CASSLGAGDNNSPLHF
TRBJ2-3 TRBV19 - CASSFGQSGSTDTQYF
TRBJ1-2 TRBV5-1 few CASSLVEGYGYTF
TRBJ1-2 TRBV15 few CATSRGGGQTAGYTF
TRBJ2-1 TRBV5-1 few CASSPDSGAYNEQFF
TRBJ1-2 TRBV2 - CASRRTGIYGYTF
TRBJ1-2 TRBV18 - CASSPYKDRNGYTF
TRBJ2-2 TRBV9 - CASSFGVNPGELFF
TRBJ2-1 TRBV18 - CASSPGQGSEQFF
TRBJ2-7 TRBV10-3 once CAIETSGEEYF
TRBJ1-4 TRBV12-3/TRBV12-4 - CATSPVPNEKLFF
TRBJ2-4 TRBV7-2 - CASSLDRSRRGIQYF
TRBJ1-1 TRBV3-1/TRBV3-2 - CASTSEVTGGRERFF
TRBJ1-1 TRBV6-5 few CASRSSENTEAFF
TRBJ1-1 TRBV2 few CASRIGGDTEAFF
TRBJ2-7 TRBV2 - CASNRQGLAYEQYF
TRBJ2-5 TRBV14 - CASSQAGLAETQYF
TRBJ1-3 TRBV3-1/TRBV3-2 - CASSHRTGNSGNTIYF
TRBJ2-1 TRBV6-6 - CASSYDRRAEQFF
TRBJ2-1 TRBV6-5 - CASSYGGTGVNEQFF
TRBJ1-2 TRBV29-1 - CSVGLQGAGYGYTF
TRBJ1-3 TRBV19 once CASGQGNGNTIYF
TRBJ2-1 TRBV12-3/TRBV12-4 - CASHGRAYNEQFF
TRBJ2-2 TRBV3-1/TRBV3-2 - CASTQGRTANTGELFF
TRBJ2-7 TRBV9 once CASSGGQGGYNEQYF
TRBJ1-1 TRBV5-1 - CASSLRQGAGTEAFF
TRBJ1-6 TRBV2 - CASSDIGPLHF
TRBJ2-6 TRBV5-6 - CASSPGPSGANVLTF
TRBJ1-2 TRBV24-1 - CATSSRDRDGYTF
TRBJ2-1 TRBV11-2 - CASSLRAGYEQFF
TRBJ2-1 TRBV7-7 - CASSSKGRNEQFF
TRBJ1-2 TRBV5-8 - CASHLQGNYGYTF
TRBJ2-5 TRBV4-2 - CASSQDASGGETQYF
TRBJ2-5 TRBV6-4 - CASSDRLGGTQYF
TRBJ1-5 TRBV2 - CASRGSNQPQHF
TRBJ2-1 TRBV19 - CASSSSPGNNEQFF
TRBJ2-1 TRBV7-8 few CASRPTQGWEQFF
TRBJ2-1 TRBV15 once CATSPGGNYNEQFF
TRBJ2-3 TRBV30 - CAWSVPLAGITDTQYF
TRBJ1-1 TRBV18 once CASSLDRGGTEAFF
TRBJ2-3 TRBV7-2 - CASSLEEDSTQYF